This T cell receptor beta chain was retrieved from a study of cytomegalovirus exposure and HLA in healthy donors. Across the whole study: Assignment to the Caucasian-associated ancestry cluster applied to over 70% of the approximately 400 genotyped donors.

13 Jbeta primers and 60 Vbeta primers were used for the PCR. Per the authors' pipeline: There were tens of millions of unique TCR beta chains by a later count, and 8.5 million to 14 million of them were shared. The protocol was immunoSEQ multiplex PCR, while the TCRdb copy is restricted to in-frame clones and leaves out a portion. V and J calls and clone size are those listed in that table; D and trimming were worked out from the DNA. The sample contains over 150,000 clones, around 80% of which appear only once. General observations from the study: Reports indicate that TCR beta sequences accurately predicted the HLA-A and HLA-B alleles of most subjects. A likely sequencing artifact accounted for one observed cluster of highly shared sequence variants.

Only a few counts were recorded for this clone. What it recognizes is unknown. The ends lost 1 base at V and 10 bases at J; junction bases unmatched: 6. The CDR3 is 13 amino acids. Germline loops: CDR1 SGHRS, CDR2 YFSETQ. The material sequenced was PBMCs. This receptor was identified in a girl aged 2 to 10 in good health and CMV-seropositive. This rearrangement joins TRBV5-1 to TRBJ1-2, with 8 bases fitting TRBD1. The CDR3 DNA reads as TGCGCCAGCAGCTTGCTGGGACAGGCCCTCTACACCTTC. This sequence encodes CASSLLGQALYTF.